Described below is a single T cell receptor (beta chain) sequence and its context. Its target is unknown. After re-calling the 5' RACE reads, TCRdb lists one entry per CDR3 protein, DNA absent. The sample's table shows around 220,000 distinct CDR3 sequences. This entry is derived from a study of monozygotic twins with inflammatory bowel disease. This CDR3 comprises 15 residues. Germline CDR1 LGHDT, CDR2 YNNKEL (reference sequence). The study's findings and limits: Researchers reported no repertoire similarity difference between concordant and discordant twins, possibly from limited power. The data offered no way to tell different T cell subtypes apart.

The TCR originated in a human donor with ulcerative colitis or Crohn's disease, or a healthy co-twin of an affected twin (not recorded which). Specimen: blood. The chain combines TRBV3-1 with TRBJ2-7; TCRdb reports TRBD2, a call that lacks DNA to check it against. CDR3 amino acids: CASSQVGSGSYEQYF.